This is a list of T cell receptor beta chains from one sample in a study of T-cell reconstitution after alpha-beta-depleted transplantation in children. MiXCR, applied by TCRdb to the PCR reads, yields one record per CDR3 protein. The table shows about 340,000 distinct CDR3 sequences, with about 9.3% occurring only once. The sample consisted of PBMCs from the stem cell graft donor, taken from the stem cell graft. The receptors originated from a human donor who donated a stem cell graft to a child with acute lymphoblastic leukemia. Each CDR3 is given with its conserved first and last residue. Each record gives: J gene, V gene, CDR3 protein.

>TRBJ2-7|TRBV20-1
CSARLGGGSYEQYF
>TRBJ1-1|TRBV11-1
CASSGEGAMNTEAFF
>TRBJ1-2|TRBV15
CATSRDRDNYGYTF
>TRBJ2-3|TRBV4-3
CASSQGLAGITDTQYF
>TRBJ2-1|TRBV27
CASSYRGSGDSGQFF
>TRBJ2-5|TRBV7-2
CASSLGFSGAETQYF
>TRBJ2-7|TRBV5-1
CASSSRVVSGKAYEQYF
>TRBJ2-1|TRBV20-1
CSAMASGSNEQFF
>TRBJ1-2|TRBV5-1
CASSPDGETIRYTF
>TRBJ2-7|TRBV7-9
CASSLGSGRGEQYF
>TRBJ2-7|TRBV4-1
CASSQDGQYEQYF
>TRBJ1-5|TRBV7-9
CASSSDVWQPQHF
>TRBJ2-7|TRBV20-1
CSARNRTAYEQYF
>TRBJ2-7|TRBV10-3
CAISEIAGGSYEQYF
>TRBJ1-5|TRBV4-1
CASSQAGSDQPQHF
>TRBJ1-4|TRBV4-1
CASSQQVGSNEKLFF
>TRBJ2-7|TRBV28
CASLTGTASYEQYF
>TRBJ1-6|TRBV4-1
CASSQGVGGVNSPLHF
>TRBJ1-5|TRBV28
CASSSGQGPRPQHF
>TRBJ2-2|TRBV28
CASSIGLAGGPNTGELFF
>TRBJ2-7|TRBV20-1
CSARQSGFGIHEQYF
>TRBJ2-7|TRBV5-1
CASSLDSPRQYF
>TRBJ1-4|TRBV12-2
CASRPLSGGNEKLFF
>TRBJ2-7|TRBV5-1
CASGPVERYEQYF
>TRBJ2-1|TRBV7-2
CASSFLAGGNEQFF
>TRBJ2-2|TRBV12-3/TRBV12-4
CASSPGTSGSQSGELFF
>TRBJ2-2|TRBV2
CASSEGQGITGELFF
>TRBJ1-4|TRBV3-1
CATSRVGEGREKLFF
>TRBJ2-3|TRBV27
CASRIGGLIRTDTQYF
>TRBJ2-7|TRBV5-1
CASSPSGSGHEQYF
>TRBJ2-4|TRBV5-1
CASSLRGVENIQYF
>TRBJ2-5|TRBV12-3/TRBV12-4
CASSQAGPGGYETQYF
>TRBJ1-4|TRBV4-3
CASREIGTRNEKLFF
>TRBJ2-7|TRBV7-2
CASSLSSGRYEQYF
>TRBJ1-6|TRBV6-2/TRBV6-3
CASTLRTGSRSPLHF
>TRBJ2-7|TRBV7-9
CASSPRLARSYEQYF
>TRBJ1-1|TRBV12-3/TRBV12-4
CASSFRGVDTEAFF
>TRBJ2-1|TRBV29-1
CSVGLTSGLRGEQFF
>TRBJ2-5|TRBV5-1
CASSLVGLQRETQYF
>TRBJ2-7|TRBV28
CASADRNAYEQYF
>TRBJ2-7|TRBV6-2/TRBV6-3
CASSYSEREIDEQYF
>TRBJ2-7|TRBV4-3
CASSQDNGLAYEQYF
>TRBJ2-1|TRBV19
CASSIDGGADEQFF
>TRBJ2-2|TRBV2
CASRTGGGGELFF
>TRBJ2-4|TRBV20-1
CSARLAGVNIQYF
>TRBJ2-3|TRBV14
CASSLSGRADTQYF
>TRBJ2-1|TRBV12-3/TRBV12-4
CASSIRLAGVPFIYNEQFF
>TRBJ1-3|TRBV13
CASSFSGNTIYF
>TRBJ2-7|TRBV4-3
CASSQDVRASGSKTYEHYF
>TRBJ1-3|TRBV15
CATRGTGSGNTIYF
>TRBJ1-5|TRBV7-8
CASSAGHRNLNQPQHF
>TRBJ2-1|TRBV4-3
CASSWGSSGSIYEQFF
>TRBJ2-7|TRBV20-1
CSATDRGVGSYEQYF
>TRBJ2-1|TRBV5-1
CASCSGALYNEQFF
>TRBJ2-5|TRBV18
CASSPTGAETQYF
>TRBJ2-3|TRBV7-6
CASSLELAGGLTDTQYF
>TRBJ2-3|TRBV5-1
CASSFSRTSGSTDTQYF